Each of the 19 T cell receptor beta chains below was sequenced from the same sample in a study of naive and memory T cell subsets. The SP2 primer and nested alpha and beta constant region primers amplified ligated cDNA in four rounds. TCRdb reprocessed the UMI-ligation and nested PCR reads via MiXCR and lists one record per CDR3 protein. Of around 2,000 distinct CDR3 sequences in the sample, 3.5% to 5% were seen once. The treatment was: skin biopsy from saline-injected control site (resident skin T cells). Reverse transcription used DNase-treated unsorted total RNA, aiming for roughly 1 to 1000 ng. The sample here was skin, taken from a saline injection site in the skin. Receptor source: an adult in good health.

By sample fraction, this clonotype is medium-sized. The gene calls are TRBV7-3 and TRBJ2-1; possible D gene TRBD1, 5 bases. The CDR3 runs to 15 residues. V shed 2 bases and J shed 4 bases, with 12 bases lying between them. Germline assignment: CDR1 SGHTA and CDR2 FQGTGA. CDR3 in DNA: TGTGCCAGCAGCTTAGACAGTGGAGTTTACAATGAGCAGTTCTTC. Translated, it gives CASSLDSGVYNEQFF.

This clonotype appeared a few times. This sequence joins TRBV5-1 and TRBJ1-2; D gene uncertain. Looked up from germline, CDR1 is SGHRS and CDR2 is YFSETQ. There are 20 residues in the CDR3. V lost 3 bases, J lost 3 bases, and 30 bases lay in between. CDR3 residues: CASSSPQYGKRERTDYGYTF. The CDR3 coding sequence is TGCGCCAGCAGCTCGCCCCAGTACGGAAAACGGGAAAGGACCGACTATGGCTACACCTTC.

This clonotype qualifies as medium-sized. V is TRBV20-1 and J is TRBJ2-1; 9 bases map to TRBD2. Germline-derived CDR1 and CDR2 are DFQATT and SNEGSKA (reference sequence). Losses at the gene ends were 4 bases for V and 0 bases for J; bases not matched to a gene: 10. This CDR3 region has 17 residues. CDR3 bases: TGCAGTGCTAAGCTAGCGGGGAACCCTAGCTCCTACAATGAGCAGTTCTTC. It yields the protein CSAKLAGNPSSYNEQFF.

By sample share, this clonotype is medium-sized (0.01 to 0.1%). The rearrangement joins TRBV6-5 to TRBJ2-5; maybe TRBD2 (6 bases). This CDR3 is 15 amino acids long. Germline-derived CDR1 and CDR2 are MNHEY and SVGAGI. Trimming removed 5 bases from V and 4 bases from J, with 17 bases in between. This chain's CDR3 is CASSPSQGGSETQYF. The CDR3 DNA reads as TGTGCCAGCAGTCCATCCCAGGGAGGTTCAGAGACCCAGTACTTC.

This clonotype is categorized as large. CDR3 DNA sequence: TGCAGTGCAGAGACTAGCGGGACCTACAATGAGCAGTTCTTC. Protein product: CSAETSGTYNEQFF. V and J are TRBV20-1 and TRBJ2-1, with 11 nucleotides matching TRBD2. The CDR3 sequence is 14 residues long. The trim removed 6 bases at V and 2 bases at J, leaving 3 bases unmatched. Germline V gene lookup returns CDR1 DFQATT and CDR2 SNEGSKA (reference sequence).

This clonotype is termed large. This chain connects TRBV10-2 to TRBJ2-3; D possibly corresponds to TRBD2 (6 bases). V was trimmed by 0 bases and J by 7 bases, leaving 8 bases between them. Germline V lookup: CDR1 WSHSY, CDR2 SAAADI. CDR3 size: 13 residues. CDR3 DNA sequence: TGCGCCAGCAGTGAGTCTGGGGGGAATACGCAGTATTTT. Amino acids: CASSESGGNTQYF.

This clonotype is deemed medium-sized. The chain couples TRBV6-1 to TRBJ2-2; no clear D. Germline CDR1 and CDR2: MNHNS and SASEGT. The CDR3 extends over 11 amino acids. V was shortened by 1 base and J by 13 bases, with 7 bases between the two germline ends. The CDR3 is CASSEVGGLFF. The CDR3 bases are TGTGCCAGCAGTGAAGTGGGTGGGCTGTTTTTT.

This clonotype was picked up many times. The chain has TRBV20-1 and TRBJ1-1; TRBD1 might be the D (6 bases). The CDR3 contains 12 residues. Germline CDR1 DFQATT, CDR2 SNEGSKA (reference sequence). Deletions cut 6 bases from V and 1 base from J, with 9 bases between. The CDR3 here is CSAGQRNTEAFF. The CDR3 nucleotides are TGCAGTGCGGGACAACGGAACACTGAAGCTTTCTTT.

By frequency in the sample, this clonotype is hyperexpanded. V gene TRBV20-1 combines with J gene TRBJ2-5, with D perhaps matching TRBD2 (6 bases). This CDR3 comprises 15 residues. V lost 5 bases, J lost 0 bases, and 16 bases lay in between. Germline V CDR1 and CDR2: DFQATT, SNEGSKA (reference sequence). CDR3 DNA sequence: TGCAGTGCTCCCGAAGGGACTGTCTACCAAGAGACCCAGTACTTC. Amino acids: CSAPEGTVYQETQYF.

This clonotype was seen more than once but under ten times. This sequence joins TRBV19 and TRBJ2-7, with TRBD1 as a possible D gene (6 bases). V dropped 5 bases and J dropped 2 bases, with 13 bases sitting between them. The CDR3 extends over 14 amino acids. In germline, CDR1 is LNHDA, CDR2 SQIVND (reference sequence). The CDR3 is CASSPRGGPYEQYF. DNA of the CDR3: TGTGCCAGTAGTCCCCGTGGGGGCCCCTACGAGCAGTACTTC.

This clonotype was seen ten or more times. CDR3 sequence reads: CASSHGNRGRHEQYF. DNA of the CDR3: TGTGCCAGCAGCCACGGTAACAGGGGGCGGCACGAGCAGTACTTC. This chain joins TRBV7-8 and TRBJ2-7; 9 nucleotides match TRBD1. In germline, CDR1 is SGHVS, CDR2 FQNEAQ. J lost 5 bases, V lost 5 bases, and 10 bases had no gene match. The CDR3 runs to 15 residues.

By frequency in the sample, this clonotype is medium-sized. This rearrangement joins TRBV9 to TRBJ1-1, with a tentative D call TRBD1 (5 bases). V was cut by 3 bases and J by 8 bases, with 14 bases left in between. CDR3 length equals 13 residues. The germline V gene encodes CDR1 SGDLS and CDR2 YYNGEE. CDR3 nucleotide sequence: TGTGCCAGCAGCGGGGGGACTGGAGGAGAAGCTTTCTTT. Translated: CASSGGTGGEAFF.

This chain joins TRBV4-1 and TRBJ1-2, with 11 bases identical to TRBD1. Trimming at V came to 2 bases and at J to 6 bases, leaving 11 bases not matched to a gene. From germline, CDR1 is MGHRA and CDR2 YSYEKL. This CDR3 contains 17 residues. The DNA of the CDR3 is TGCGCCAGCAGCCAAAGCCCGGGGGGACAGGGGGTAAATGGCTACACCTTC. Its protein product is CASSQSPGGQGVNGYTF.

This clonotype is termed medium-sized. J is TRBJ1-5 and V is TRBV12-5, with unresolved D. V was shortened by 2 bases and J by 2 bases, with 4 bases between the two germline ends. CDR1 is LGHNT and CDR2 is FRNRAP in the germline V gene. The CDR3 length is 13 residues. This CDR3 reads CASGLRGNQPQHF. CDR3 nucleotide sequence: TGTGCTAGTGGTTTGAGGGGCAATCAGCCCCAGCATTTT.

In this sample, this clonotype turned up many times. The CDR3 DNA sequence: TGTGCCAGCAGCTCGGGGGAGCGAGTCACCTACAATGAGCAGTTCTTC. Amino acids: CASSSGERVTYNEQFF. The chain links TRBV11-3 to TRBJ2-1; D possibly corresponds to TRBD2 (6 bases). Trimming left V 4 bases short and J 2 bases short, with 15 bases between. The CDR3 is 16 residues long. Per germline, CDR1 SGHNT and CDR2 YENEEA.

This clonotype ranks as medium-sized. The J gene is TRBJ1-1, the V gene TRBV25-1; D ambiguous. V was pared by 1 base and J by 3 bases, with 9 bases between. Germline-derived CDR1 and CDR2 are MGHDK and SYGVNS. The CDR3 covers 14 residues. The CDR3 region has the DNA TGTGCCAGCAGTGAATCCGGAGGAGACACTGAAGCTTTCTTT. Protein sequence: CASSESGGDTEAFF.

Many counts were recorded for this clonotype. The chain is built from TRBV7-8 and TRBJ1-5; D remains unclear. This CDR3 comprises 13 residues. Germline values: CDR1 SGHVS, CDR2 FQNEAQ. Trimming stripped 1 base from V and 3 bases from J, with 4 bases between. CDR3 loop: CASSLGLNQPQHF. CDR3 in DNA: TGTGCCAGCAGCTTAGGTCTCAATCAGCCCCAGCATTTT.

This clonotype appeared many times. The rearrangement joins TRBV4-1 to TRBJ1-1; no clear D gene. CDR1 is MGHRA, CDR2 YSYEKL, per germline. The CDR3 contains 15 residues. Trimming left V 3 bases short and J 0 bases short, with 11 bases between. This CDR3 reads CASSQQQQMNTEAFF. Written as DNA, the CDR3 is TGCGCCAGCAGCCAGCAACAGCAGATGAACACTGAAGCTTTCTTT.

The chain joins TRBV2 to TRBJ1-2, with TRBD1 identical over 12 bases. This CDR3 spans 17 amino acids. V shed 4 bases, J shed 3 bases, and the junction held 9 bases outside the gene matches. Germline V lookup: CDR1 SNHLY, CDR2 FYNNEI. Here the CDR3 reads CASSAGTGGFADYGYTF. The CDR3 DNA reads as TGTGCCAGCAGTGCGGGGACAGGGGGCTTTGCTGACTATGGCTACACCTTC. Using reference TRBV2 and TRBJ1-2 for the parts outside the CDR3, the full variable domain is EPEVTQTPSHQVTQMGQEVILRCVPISNHLYFYWYRQILGQKVEFLVSFYNNEISEKSEIFDDQFSVERPDGSNFTLKIRSTKLEDSAMYFCASSAGTGGFADYGYTFGSGTRLTVV.